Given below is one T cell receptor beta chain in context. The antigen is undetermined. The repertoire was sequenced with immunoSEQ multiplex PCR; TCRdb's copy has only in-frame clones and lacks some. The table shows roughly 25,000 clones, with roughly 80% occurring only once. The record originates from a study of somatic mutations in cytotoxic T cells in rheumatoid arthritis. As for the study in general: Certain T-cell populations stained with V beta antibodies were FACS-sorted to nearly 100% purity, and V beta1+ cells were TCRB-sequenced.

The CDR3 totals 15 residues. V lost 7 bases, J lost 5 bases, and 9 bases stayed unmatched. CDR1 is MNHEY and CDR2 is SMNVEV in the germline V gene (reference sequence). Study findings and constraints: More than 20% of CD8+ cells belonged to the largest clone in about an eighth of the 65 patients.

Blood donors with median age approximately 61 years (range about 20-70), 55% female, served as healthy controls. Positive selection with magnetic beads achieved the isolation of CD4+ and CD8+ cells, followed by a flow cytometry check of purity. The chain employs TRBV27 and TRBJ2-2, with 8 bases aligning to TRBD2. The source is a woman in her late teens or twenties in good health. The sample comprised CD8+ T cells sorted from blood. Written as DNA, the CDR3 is TGTGCCAGCACCTCTGGACTAGCCGGGACCGGGGAGCTGTTTTTT. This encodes CASTSGLAGTGELFF.